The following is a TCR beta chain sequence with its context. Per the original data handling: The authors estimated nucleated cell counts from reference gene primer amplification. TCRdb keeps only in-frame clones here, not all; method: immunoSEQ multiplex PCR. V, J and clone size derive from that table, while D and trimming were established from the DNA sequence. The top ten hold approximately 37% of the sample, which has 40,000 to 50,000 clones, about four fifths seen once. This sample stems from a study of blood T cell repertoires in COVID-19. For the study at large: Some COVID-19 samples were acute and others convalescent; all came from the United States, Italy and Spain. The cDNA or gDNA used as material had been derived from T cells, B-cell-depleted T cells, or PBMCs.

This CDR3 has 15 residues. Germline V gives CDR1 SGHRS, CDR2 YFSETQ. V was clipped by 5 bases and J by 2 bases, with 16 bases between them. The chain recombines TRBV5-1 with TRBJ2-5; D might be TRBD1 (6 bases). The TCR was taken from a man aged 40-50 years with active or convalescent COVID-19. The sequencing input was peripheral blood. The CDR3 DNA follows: TGCGCCAGCAGTCGAGAGGGGGACCGGCAAGAGACCCAGTACTTC. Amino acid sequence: CASSREGDRQETQYF.